Reported below is one TCR beta chain. The sample comes from a study of CD8+CD57+ T cells in acquired aplastic anemia. Trimming shortened V by 5 bases and J by 7 bases, and 21 bases separated the two germline ends. Germline CDR1 is PRHDT and CDR2 is FYEKMQ (reference sequence). The CDR3 has 16 amino acids. Patients selected for sequencing had displayed CD8+CD57+ cell expansion by flow cytometry. Blood sampling was performed on the patients, and none of them had received therapy by then. Both TCR beta VDJ combination and CDR3 sequence profiling were carried out. Genomic DNA was the template for this profiling. TCRdb redid the calling of the reads with MiXCR, one entry per CDR3 protein. This table has about 170,000 distinct CDR3 sequences, around 50% appearing once.

The chain uses TRBV13 and TRBJ2-1, with a tentative D call TRBD2 (7 bases). Sample: sorted CD4+, CD8+, or CD8+CD57+ T cells (not recorded which) from PBMCs. The receptor's source is a human donor with aplastic anemia. DNA for the CDR3: TGTGCCAGCAGCCTAGCCAGGGGACTACCAGGGAATGAGCAGTTCTTC. This translates into CASSLARGLPGNEQFF.